The 3 T cell receptor beta chains presented below share a single source sample, sequenced in a study of cytomegalovirus exposure and HLA in healthy donors. The PCR used 60 Vbeta and 13 Jbeta primers. Libraries were prepared by immunoSEQ multiplex PCR; TCRdb keeps only in-frame clonotypes and omits some of them. This sample has under 150,000 clones, with approximately 80% found just once. The sample comprised PBMCs. The receptors originated from a girl aged 2 to 9 in good health and CMV-seronegative.

The chain joins TRBV4-1 to TRBJ2-7; D is ambiguous. CDR3 length equals 17 residues. The germline V and J ends were trimmed by 0 bases and 2 bases, with 17 bases remaining between them. The V gene's germline CDR1 is MGHRA and CDR2 YSYEKL. CDR3 loop: CASSQDRAFRVPYEQYF. CDR3 sequence (DNA): TGCGCCAGCAGCCAAGATCGAGCGTTTCGAGTCCCCTACGAGCAGTACTTC.

The CDR3 region has the DNA TGTGCCAGCTCACCTCAGGGGGTAGACAATCAGCCCCAGCATTTT. Amino acids: CASSPQGVDNQPQHF. The chain combines TRBV18 with TRBJ1-5; 7 bases are a match to TRBD1. The CDR3 runs to 15 residues. Germline CDR1 KGHSH, CDR2 LQKENI. Trimming at V came to 3 bases and at J to 3 bases, leaving 5 bases not matched to a gene.

CDR3 sequence (DNA): TGTGCCAGCACCCCGGGGGGGAACACAGACAGGGCGGGGAGCAATCAGCCCCAGCATTTT. This codes for CASTPGGNTDRAGSNQPQHF. V gene TRBV27 combines with J gene TRBJ1-5; 7 bases are shared with TRBD1. Germline V gene data show CDR1 as MNHEY and CDR2 as SMNVEV (reference sequence). This CDR3 contains 20 residues. Trimming at V came to 7 bases and at J to 1 base, leaving 22 bases not matched to a gene.